Listed below are T cell receptor beta chains from one sample, sequenced in a study of beta chain features in type 1 diabetes. Sequencing used immunoSEQ multiplex PCR; TCRdb keeps in-frame clones, though not all of them. Altogether under 300,000 clones are present, roughly 22% being singletons, with the ten largest covering 0.028%. The sequenced material came from naive CD4+ T cells from blood. Receptors originate from a woman between 40 and 50 years old with type 1 diabetes. Each CDR3 is given with its conserved first and last residue. Fields, in order: V gene, CDR3 protein.

TRBV25-1 CASSEYRGGPYEQYF
TRBV2 CASSAHRGNQPQHF
TRBV7-9 CATPRPGAGTDTQYF
TRBV5-1 CASSLALPGDYGYTF
TRBV28 CASSLGASRNEQFF
TRBV28 CASSGQGGQPQHF
TRBV5-4 CASSFRDSYEQYF
TRBV6-1 CASSALNGLAGETQYF
TRBV6-5 CASSYPSGGPGELFF
TRBV7-3 CASSPDGSSYEQYF
TRBV4-3 CASRRTDGAYEQYF
TRBV7-9 CASSPAETQYF
TRBV30 CAGQGRNTEAFF
TRBV9 CASSLRGPTDTQYF
TRBV6-5 CASRAAGNEETQYF
TRBV7-3 CASSLTGRGTGELFF
TRBV7-2 CASSLTGGYTF
TRBV29-1 CSTGQGEAFF
TRBV29-1 CSVEGVHEQFF
TRBV5-1 CASSLGRQGGTEAFF
TRBV7-3 CASSPGLGSYEQYF
TRBV7-2 CASRFGGRGEQYF
TRBV5-1 CASSLRGAADSTGGLF
TRBV29-1 CLPREKPQHF
TRBV18 CASSPRGTMDSPLHF
TRBV7-2 CASSIGQGAYGYTF
TRBV28 CASSQAVGTQYF
TRBV28 CASNAGLGELFF
TRBV28 CASTILAGRGVYGYTF
TRBV27 CASSLLAGFSEQFF
TRBV19 CASSVEAQPQHF
TRBV25-1 CATSLALSTDTQYF
TRBV9 CASSTRGPQLVGANVLTF
TRBV18 CASSPSDRDEQFF
TRBV28 CASSLSGGTGKFYGYTF
TRBV29-1 CSAALTVPPDTQYF
TRBV19 CASSIQEGRYGNEQFF
TRBV7-9 CASSKPYPGEKLFF
TRBV29-1 CSVALGGGQETQYF
TRBV28 CASSSPPGTGTYEQYF
TRBV7-2 CASSFGREGNEQFF
TRBV2 CASSEVEGPQHF
TRBV6-5 CASSYRDTSTDTQYF
TRBV9 CASSVGAFKDQPQHF
TRBV19 CASTTSQSYTGELFF
TRBV28 CASRGEGTGEVADTQYF
TRBV29-1 CSVLPQGNQPQHF
TRBV5-1 CASSPGQGETQYF
TRBV27 CASSFTGDTEAFF